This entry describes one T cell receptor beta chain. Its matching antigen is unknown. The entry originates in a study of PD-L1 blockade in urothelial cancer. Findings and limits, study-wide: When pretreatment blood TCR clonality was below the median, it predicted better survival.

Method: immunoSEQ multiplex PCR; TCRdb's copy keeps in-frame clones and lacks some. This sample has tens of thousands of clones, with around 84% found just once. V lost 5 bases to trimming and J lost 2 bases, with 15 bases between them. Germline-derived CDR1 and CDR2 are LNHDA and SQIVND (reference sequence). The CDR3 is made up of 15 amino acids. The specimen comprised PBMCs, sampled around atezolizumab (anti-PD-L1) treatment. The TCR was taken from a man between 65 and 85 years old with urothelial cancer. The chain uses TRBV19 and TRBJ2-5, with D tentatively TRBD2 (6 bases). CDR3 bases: TGTGCCAGTAGTCCCCGATCTAGCGATCAAGAGACCCAGTACTTC. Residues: CASSPRSSDQETQYF.